The source of this T cell receptor beta chain is a study of blood T cell repertoires in COVID-19. In the study overall: COVID-19 samples from acute and convalescent phases originated in the United States, Italy and Spain.

How the authors handled the data: Reference gene primer amplification in the assay estimated nucleated cell counts. Sequenced by immunoSEQ multiplex PCR; TCRdb stores in-frame clones only, minus some. Clone size and the V and J calls come from that table; the DNA yielded D and trimming. The sample lists approximately 85,000 clones, 90% occurring once. Per the germline V gene, CDR1 is LNHDA and CDR2 is SQIVND (reference sequence). This CDR3 is built from 14 residues. The V and J ends lost 5 bases and 5 bases respectively, with 13 bases between them. The rearrangement uses TRBV19 and TRBJ1-5, with a weak D call TRBD1 (5 bases). The sequencing sample was made of peripheral blood. This clonotype originated in a woman aged 80 or over with active or convalescent COVID-19. CDR3 coding DNA: TGTGCCAGTAGTGTTCAGGGTTACCATCAGCCCCAGCATTTT. This encodes CASSVQGYHQPQHF.